What follows are 9 T cell receptor beta chains derived from one specimen sequenced in a study of T cells in pancreatic ductal adenocarcinoma. No neoadjuvant therapy was given to the selected pancreatic ductal adenocarcinoma patients before their surgery. Here immunoSEQ multiplex PCR was the method, and the copy in TCRdb shows in-frame clones only, minus some. This table has some 16,000 clones, around nine tenths appearing once. The sequenced sample was PBMCs. The source of these receptors is a human donor with pancreatic ductal adenocarcinoma.

This chain links TRBV19 with TRBJ1-2, with 7 nucleotides matching TRBD1. Germline-derived CDR1 and CDR2 are LNHDA and SQIVND (reference sequence). The CDR3 runs to 14 residues. The V segment lost 10 bases and the J segment 2 bases; nucleotides outside the gene matches: 10. As DNA, the CDR3 is TGTGCCACCAAACCAACAGGGGCCAACTATGGCTACACCTTC. Translated: CATKPTGANYGYTF.

The chain combines TRBV6-1 with TRBJ1-1; D uncertain. The CDR3 contains 14 residues. V lost 6 bases and J 1 base, leaving 12 bases between the germline ends. Germline loops: CDR1 MNHNS, CDR2 SASEGT. CDR3 in amino acids: CASSRALGNTEAFF. The CDR3 coding sequence is TGTGCCAGCAGCCGGGCCCTGGGGAACACTGAAGCTTTCTTT.

The chain has TRBV19 and TRBJ1-1; D uncertain. Trimming took 3 bases from V and 0 from J, leaving 11 bases between them. From germline, CDR1 is LNHDA and CDR2 SQIVND (reference sequence). The CDR3 extends over 15 amino acids. In DNA form, the CDR3 reads TGTGCCAGTAGTATGAGGGTTACGATGAACACTGAAGCTTTCTTT. Protein: CASSMRVTMNTEAFF.

The gene calls are TRBV19 and TRBJ1-2; 8 nucleotides align to TRBD1. The CDR3 is made up of 14 amino acids. The J segment lost 5 bases and the V segment lost 4 bases, leaving 6 bases of the junction unmatched. From germline, CDR1 is LNHDA and CDR2 SQIVND (reference sequence). CDR3 amino acids: CASSTTGGSYGYTF. CDR3 coding DNA: TGTGCCAGTAGTACAACAGGGGGTAGTTATGGCTACACCTTC.

This chain uses TRBV7-2 with TRBJ2-7; 7 bases align to TRBD1. V lost 4 bases, J lost 0 bases, and 6 bases stayed unmatched. This CDR3 has 15 residues. The germline CDR1 and CDR2 sequences are SGHTA and FQGNSA. This CDR3 is CASSSTGTDSYEQYF. The CDR3 DNA follows: TGTGCCAGCAGCTCCACTGGGACAGACTCCTACGAGCAGTACTTC.

This clone was detected only once. The V call is TRBV18, the J call TRBJ1-2; 8 bases agree with TRBD1. The J segment lost 0 bases and the V segment lost 6 bases, leaving 6 bases of the junction unmatched. The CDR3 loop spans 15 amino acids. Germline-derived CDR1 and CDR2 are KGHSH and LQKENI. The CDR3 sequence: CASSLGQGPNYGYTF. The CDR3 bases are TGTGCCAGCTCGCTCGGACAGGGCCCTAACTATGGCTACACCTTC.

This chain connects TRBV25-1 to TRBJ1-1; TRBD1 aligns across 11 bases. Germline V lookup: CDR1 MGHDK, CDR2 SYGVNS. The trim removed 6 bases at V and 0 bases at J, leaving 6 bases unmatched. The CDR3 is 16 amino acids. CDR3 sequence: CASRGTGGVMNTEAFF. The CDR3 nucleotides read TGTGCCAGCAGAGGGACAGGGGGGGTCATGAACACTGAAGCTTTCTTT.

This clone showed up just once. CDR3 sequence: CASSPRRDSYEQYF. DNA for the CDR3: TGTGCCAGCAGTCCCAGACGGGACTCCTACGAGCAGTACTTC. The rearrangement links TRBV2 to TRBJ2-7; perhaps TRBD2 as D (5 bases). Trimming took 5 bases from V and 0 from J, leaving 11 bases between them. Germline CDR1 is SNHLY and CDR2 is FYNNEI. This CDR3 has 14 residues.

A single count supports this clone. The chain joins TRBV10-3 to TRBJ1-4; D is unclear. Germline CDR1 reads ENHRY; CDR2 reads SYGVKD. V was trimmed by 10 bases and J by 3 bases, leaving 6 bases between them. The CDR3 is made up of 11 amino acids. CDR3 sequence reads: CATGANEKLFF. CDR3 coding DNA: TGTGCCACCGGGGCTAATGAAAAACTGTTTTTT.